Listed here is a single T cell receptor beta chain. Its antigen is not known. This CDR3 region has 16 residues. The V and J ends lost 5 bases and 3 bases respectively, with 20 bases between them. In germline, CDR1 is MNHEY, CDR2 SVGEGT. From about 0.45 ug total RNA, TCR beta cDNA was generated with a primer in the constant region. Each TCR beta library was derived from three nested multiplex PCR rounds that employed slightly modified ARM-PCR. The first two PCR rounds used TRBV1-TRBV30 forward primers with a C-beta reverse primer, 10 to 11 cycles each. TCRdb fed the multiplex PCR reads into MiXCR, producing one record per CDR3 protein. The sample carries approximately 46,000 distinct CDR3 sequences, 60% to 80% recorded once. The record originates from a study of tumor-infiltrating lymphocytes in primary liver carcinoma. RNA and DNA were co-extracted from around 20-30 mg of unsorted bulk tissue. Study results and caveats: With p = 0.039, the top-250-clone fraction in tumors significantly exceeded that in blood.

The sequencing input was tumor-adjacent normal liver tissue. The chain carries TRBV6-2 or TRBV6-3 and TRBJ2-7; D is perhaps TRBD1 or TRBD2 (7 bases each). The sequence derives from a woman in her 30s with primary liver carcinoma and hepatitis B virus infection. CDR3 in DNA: TGTGCCAGCAGTCCTGAGGGGGCGGGAGTGAACTACGAGCAGTACTTC. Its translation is CASSPEGAGVNYEQYF.